This T cell receptor beta chain was observed in a study of cytomegalovirus exposure and HLA in healthy donors. Repertoires were generated with immunoSEQ multiplex PCR, while TCRdb's copy carries only in-frame clones and drops some. The sample lists about 130,000 clones, 94% occurring once. It was the roughly 110-subject validation cohort, separate from the roughly 700-subject first cohort, to which the donors belonged. The V end was cut by 6 bases, the J end by 5 bases, with 25 bases between. Germline CDR1 and CDR2: MDHEN and SYDVKM. The length of the CDR3 is 17 residues. The chain has TRBV28 and TRBJ1-2; perhaps TRBD1 as D (6 bases). Sequenced sample: PBMCs. The source of this sequence is a man aged 18 to 35 in good health and CMV-seropositive. DNA of the CDR3: TGTGCCAGCAGCCCACCCCCAAGGCCAGACAGGAGTTATGGCTACACCTTC. As protein: CASSPPPRPDRSYGYTF.